The rows below give T cell receptor beta chains drawn from one sample of a study of CD8 T cells in ankylosing spondylitis. TCRdb fed the 5' RACE reads into MiXCR, producing one record per CDR3 protein. Of approximately 350,000 distinct CDR3 sequences in the sample, roughly 20% were seen once. The sample comprised blood, either unsorted or a sorted T cell fraction (not recorded which). Source of these receptors: a male donor with ankylosing spondylitis or in good health (not recorded which). Each CDR3 is given with its conserved first and last residue. The order of the fields is clone size, D gene, V gene, J gene, CDR3 length, CDR3 DNA, CDR3 protein. The D gene is left open where the match is weak. Some rows have no size entry. The others give once, few or many, or a class for an expanded clone.

clone size: few
D gene: NA
V gene: TRBV29-1
J gene: TRBJ2-7
CDR3 length: 13
CDR3 DNA: TGCAGCGTTTCCGGGGCCCTGACCTACGAGCAGTACTTC
CDR3 protein: CSVSGALTYEQYF

clone size: NA
D gene: NA
V gene: TRBV5-5
J gene: TRBJ2-7
CDR3 length: 14
CDR3 DNA: TGTGCCAGCAGCTTCTGGCAGGGGAGTTACGAGCAGTACTTC
CDR3 protein: CASSFWQGSYEQYF

clone size: few
D gene: NA
V gene: TRBV10-3
J gene: TRBJ1-2
CDR3 length: 17
CDR3 DNA: TGTGCCATCAGTGACAGTTTCGCACTAGTCCCCAACTATGGCTACACCTTC
CDR3 protein: CAISDSFALVPNYGYTF

clone size: NA
D gene: NA
V gene: TRBV7-9
J gene: TRBJ2-7
CDR3 length: 12
CDR3 DNA: TGTGCCAGCAGCCTAAGCCGGGGAGAGCAGTACTTC
CDR3 protein: CASSLSRGEQYF

clone size: NA
D gene: NA
V gene: TRBV7-8
J gene: TRBJ2-7
CDR3 length: 15
CDR3 DNA: TGTGCCAGCAGCTTCCCCCGACAGGAAACCTACGAGCAGTACTTC
CDR3 protein: CASSFPRQETYEQYF

clone size: NA
D gene: NA
V gene: TRBV20-1
J gene: TRBJ2-2
CDR3 length: 13
CDR3 DNA: TGCAGTGCTTACAACCTGAACACCGGGGAGCTGTTTTTT
CDR3 protein: CSAYNLNTGELFF

clone size: NA
D gene: NA
V gene: TRBV4-1
J gene: TRBJ2-7
CDR3 length: 15
CDR3 DNA: TGCGCCAGCAGCCAAGGTCGGACCCCGATCTACGAGCAGTACTTC
CDR3 protein: CASSQGRTPIYEQYF

clone size: few
D gene: TRBD1
V gene: TRBV5-4
J gene: TRBJ2-7
CDR3 length: 15
CDR3 DNA: TGTGCCAGCAGCTGGCGGGACAGGGGTATCCACGAGCAGTACTTC
CDR3 protein: CASSWRDRGIHEQYF

clone size: few
D gene: NA
V gene: TRBV7-9
J gene: TRBJ2-3
CDR3 length: 14
CDR3 DNA: TGTGCCAGCAGCTTTAGCCCCGAGACAGATACGCAGTATTTT
CDR3 protein: CASSFSPETDTQYF

clone size: NA
D gene: NA
V gene: TRBV19
J gene: TRBJ2-7
CDR3 length: 14
CDR3 DNA: TGTGCCAGTAGTATAGAAAACAGAGCCTACGAGCAGTACTTC
CDR3 protein: CASSIENRAYEQYF

clone size: NA
D gene: TRBD2
V gene: TRBV3-1
J gene: TRBJ2-2
CDR3 length: 16
CDR3 DNA: TGTGCCAGCAGCCCGACTAGCGGGGTTTCTACCGGGGAGCTGTTTTTT
CDR3 protein: CASSPTSGVSTGELFF

clone size: NA
D gene: NA
V gene: TRBV25-1
J gene: TRBJ1-5
CDR3 length: 15
CDR3 DNA: TGTGCCAGCAGTGCCCAGGGTTTGGGTAATCAGCCCCAGCATTTT
CDR3 protein: CASSAQGLGNQPQHF

clone size: NA
D gene: TRBD1
V gene: TRBV11-2
J gene: TRBJ2-7
CDR3 length: 14
CDR3 DNA: TGTGCCAGCAGCTTAGTTGGGACAGGGAGCGAGCAGTACTTC
CDR3 protein: CASSLVGTGSEQYF

clone size: NA
D gene: NA
V gene: TRBV27
J gene: TRBJ1-1
CDR3 length: 15
CDR3 DNA: TGTGCCAGCAGTTTATTGGCTGCGGGGACACCTGAAGCTTTCTTT
CDR3 protein: CASSLLAAGTPEAFF

clone size: NA
D gene: NA
V gene: TRBV20-1
J gene: TRBJ2-3
CDR3 length: 15
CDR3 DNA: TGCAGTGCTAGAGATCCAGGAAAGAGCACAGATACGCAGTATTTT
CDR3 protein: CSARDPGKSTDTQYF